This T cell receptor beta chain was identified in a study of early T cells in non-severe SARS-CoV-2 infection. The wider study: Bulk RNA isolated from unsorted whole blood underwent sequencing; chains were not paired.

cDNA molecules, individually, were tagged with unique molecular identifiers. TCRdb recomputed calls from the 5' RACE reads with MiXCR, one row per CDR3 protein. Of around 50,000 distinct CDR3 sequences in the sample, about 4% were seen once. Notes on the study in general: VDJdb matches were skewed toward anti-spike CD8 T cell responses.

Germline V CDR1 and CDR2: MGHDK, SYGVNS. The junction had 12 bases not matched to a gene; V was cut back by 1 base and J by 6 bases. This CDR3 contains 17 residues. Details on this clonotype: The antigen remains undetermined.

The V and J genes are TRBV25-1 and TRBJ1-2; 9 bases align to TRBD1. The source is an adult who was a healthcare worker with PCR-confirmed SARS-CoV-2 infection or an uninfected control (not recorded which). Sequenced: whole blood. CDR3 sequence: CASSESWGTGSGDGYTF. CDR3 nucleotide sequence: TGTGCCAGCAGTGAATCTTGGGGGACAGGGAGTGGTGATGGCTACACCTTC.